This TCR beta chain stems from a study of blood T cell repertoires in COVID-19. V lost 2 bases to trimming and J lost 4 bases; unmatched junction nucleotides: 23. The CDR3 loop spans 23 amino acids. Looked up from germline, CDR1 is LGHDT and CDR2 is YNNKEL (reference sequence). In the source study's methods: Estimation of nucleated cell counts was performed using reference gene primer amplification. Profiled with immunoSEQ multiplex PCR; TCRdb holds only in-frame clones, not every one. That table gives V, J and clone size, and the DNA gave D and trimming. The table has 200,000 or so clones, about 87% seen once; the top ten hold around 3%.

J is TRBJ2-1 and V is TRBV3-1 (or the pseudogene TRBV3-2), with 13 bases fitting TRBD2. The clonotype was recovered from a man aged 60 to 69 with acute or convalescent COVID-19. Sequences were obtained from peripheral blood. This CDR3 is CASSQMTTPPLPILAGGYNEQFF. The CDR3 region has the DNA TGTGCCAGCAGCCAAATGACGACCCCGCCCTTACCGATACTAGCGGGGGGGTACAATGAGCAGTTCTTC.